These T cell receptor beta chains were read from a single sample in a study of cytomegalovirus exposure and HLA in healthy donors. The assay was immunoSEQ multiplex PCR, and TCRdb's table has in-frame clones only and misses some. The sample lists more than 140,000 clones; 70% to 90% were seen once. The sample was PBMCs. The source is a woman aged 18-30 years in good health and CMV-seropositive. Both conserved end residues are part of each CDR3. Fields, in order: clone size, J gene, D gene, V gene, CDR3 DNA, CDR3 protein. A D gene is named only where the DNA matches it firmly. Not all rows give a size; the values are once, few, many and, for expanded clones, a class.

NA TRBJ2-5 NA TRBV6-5 TGTGCCAGCAGTTCCTACGACAGATTCCAAGAGACCCAGTACTTC CASSSYDRFQETQYF
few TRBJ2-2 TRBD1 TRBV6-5 TGTGCCAGCAGTCCCAGGGGGGGGGAGCTGTTTTTT CASSPRGGELFF
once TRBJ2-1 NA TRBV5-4 TGTGCCAGCAGCTTGAGGTCTAGCACTTGGGATGAGCAGTTCTTC CASSLRSSTWDEQFF
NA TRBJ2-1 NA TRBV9 TGTGCCAGCAGCGATAGCCACTCCTACAATGAGCAGTTCTTC CASSDSHSYNEQFF
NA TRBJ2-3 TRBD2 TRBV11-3 TGTGCCAGCAGCTTACCCCCCAGCGGGAGTACGCAGTATTTT CASSLPPSGSTQYF
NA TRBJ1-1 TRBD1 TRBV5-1 TGCGCCAGCAGCTTGGGGACAGGGGTCACGAGCACTGAAGCTTTCTTT CASSLGTGVTSTEAFF
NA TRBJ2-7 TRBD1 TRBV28 TGTGCCAGCAGTTTAGGGGGACAGGGCGATAGGTACGAGCAGTACTTC CASSLGGQGDRYEQYF
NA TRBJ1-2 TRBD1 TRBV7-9 TGTGCCAGTACTGGGACAGGGGTTAACTATGGCTACACCTTC CASTGTGVNYGYTF
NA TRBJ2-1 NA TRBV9 TGTGCCAGCAGCCCAGCGACCCGGAACAATGAGCAGTTCTTC CASSPATRNNEQFF
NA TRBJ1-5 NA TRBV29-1 TGCAGCGCTGGAGGGGGGGCCAATCAGCCCCAGCATTTT CSAGGGANQPQHF
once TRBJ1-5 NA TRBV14 TGTGCCAGCAGCTACCAGTGGAGGTGCCAGCATTTT CASSYQWRCQHF
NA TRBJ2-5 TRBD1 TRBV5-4 TGTGCCAGCAGCTTTACGACAGGGCAAGAGACCCAGTACTTC CASSFTTGQETQYF
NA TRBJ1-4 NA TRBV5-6 TGTGCCAGCAGCCTCAATGAAAAACTGCGGGCGGTTTTT CASSLNEKLRAVF
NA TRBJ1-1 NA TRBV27 TGTGCCAGCAGTTTCAGGGTTGTCACTGAAGCTTTCTTT CASSFRVVTEAFF
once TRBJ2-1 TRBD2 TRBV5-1 TGCGCCAGCAGCTCCCCCGGACTAGCGGGAGGGCCAGGCTACAATGAGCAGTTCTTC CASSSPGLAGGPGYNEQFF
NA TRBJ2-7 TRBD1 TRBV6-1 TGTGCCAGCAGTGGGACAGGGGTTCAAGAGCAGTACTTC CASSGTGVQEQYF
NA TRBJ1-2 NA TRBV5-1 TGCGCCAGCAGCTTGGAGGGGGACGGCTACACCTTC CASSLEGDGYTF
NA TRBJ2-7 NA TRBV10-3 TGTGCCATCAGTGAGTCGGACGGGACTCGCTACGAGCAGTACTTC CAISESDGTRYEQYF
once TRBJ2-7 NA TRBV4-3 TGCGCCAGCAGCCAAGGGGCACACTCCTACGAGCAGTACTTC CASSQGAHSYEQYF
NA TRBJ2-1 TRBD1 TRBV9 TGTGCCAGCAGCCCCCAGGGGGCTCCTACGTACAATGAGCAGTTCTTC CASSPQGAPTYNEQFF
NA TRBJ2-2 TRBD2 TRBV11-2 TGTGCCAGCAGCTGGCTAGCGGGAAGAGAAACCGGGGAGCTGTTTTTT CASSWLAGRETGELFF
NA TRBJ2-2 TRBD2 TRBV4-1 TGCGCCAGCAGCCAGCTTATAAGCGGGACTGGGGAGCTGTTTTTT CASSQLISGTGELFF
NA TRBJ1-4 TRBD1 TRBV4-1 TGCGCCAGCAGCGGCCAGGGGGTGGAGGAAAAACTGTTTTTT CASSGQGVEEKLFF
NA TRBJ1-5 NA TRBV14 TGTGCCAGCAGCCAAGGAGTTCATGAGCCCCAGCATTTT CASSQGVHEPQHF
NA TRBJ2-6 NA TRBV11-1 TGTGCCAGCAGCTTCCGACAGGGACTCGTCCTGACTTTC CASSFRQGLVLTF
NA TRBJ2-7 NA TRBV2 TGTGCCAGCACGTTTCAGGGTACCTACGAGCAGTACTTC CASTFQGTYEQYF
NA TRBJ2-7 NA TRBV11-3 TGTGCCAGCAGCTCCCTTGGACAAACCGTATACGAGCAGTACTTC CASSSLGQTVYEQYF
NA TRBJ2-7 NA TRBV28 TGTGCCACCCTTTCGAGTAGAATTTACTACGAGCAGTACTTC CATLSSRIYYEQYF
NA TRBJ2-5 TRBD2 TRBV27 TGTGCCAGCAGTTCGCGTCGGACTAGCGGGCAGACCCAGTACTTC CASSSRRTSGQTQYF
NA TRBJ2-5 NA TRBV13 TGTGCCAGCAGCTTATTAGGACAGCCGATCCAAGAGACCCAGTACTTC CASSLLGQPIQETQYF
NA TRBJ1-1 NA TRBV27 TGTGCCAGCAGTTTAAATAACGGAGATGAAGCTTTCTTT CASSLNNGDEAFF
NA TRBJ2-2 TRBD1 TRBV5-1 TGCGCCAGCAGCAGAATGGGACAGGGCTACACCGGGGAGCTGTTTTTT CASSRMGQGYTGELFF
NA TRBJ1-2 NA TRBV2 TGTGCCAGCAGTTTAGAGTGGGGAGAGGTTAACTATGGCTACACCTTC CASSLEWGEVNYGYTF